Detailed here is one T cell receptor beta chain. Clones were sequenced by immunoSEQ multiplex PCR, and TCRdb holds only the in-frame ones, with some missing. The sample holds around 300,000 clones; roughly 90% are singletons and the top ten take less than 2%. CDR1 LNHDA and CDR2 SQIVND come from the germline V gene (reference sequence). The CDR3 extends over 13 amino acids. The J segment lost 4 bases and the V segment lost 6 bases, leaving 5 bases of the junction unmatched. This sample is drawn from a study of blood T cell repertoires in COVID-19. Study-wide background: Acute and convalescent COVID-19 samples came from the United States, Italy and Spain. PBMCs, B-cell-depleted T cells, or T cells provided the cDNA or gDNA that made up the material.

Sequences were obtained from PBMCs or T cells enriched from blood (not recorded which). The origin of this receptor is a woman younger than 30 with acute COVID-19. This rearrangement joins TRBV19 to TRBJ1-1, with 7 positions matching TRBD1. This chain's CDR3 is CASSDRAVTEAFF. CDR3 in DNA: TGTGCCAGTAGCGACAGGGCGGTCACTGAAGCTTTCTTT.